Included here is one T cell receptor beta chain sequence, with context. The data originate from a study of control samples from healthy donors and cancer patients. V lost 5 bases to trimming and J lost 8 bases; unmatched junction nucleotides: 11. Germline CDR1 PRHDT, CDR2 FYEKMQ (reference sequence). CDR3 length equals 15 residues. The method was immunoSEQ multiplex PCR; TCRdb's version includes in-frame clones alone and lacks a portion of them. The sample has 120,000 or so clones, around 90% seen once. This chain connects TRBV13 to TRBJ2-1, with TRBD1 matching 8 bases. Specimen: blood. The receptor was derived from a man aged 18 to 35 in good health. The CDR3 loop reads CASSRMGQGADEQFF. CDR3 in DNA: TGTGCCAGCAGCAGAATGGGGCAGGGGGCCGATGAGCAGTTCTTC.